This is a list of T cell receptor beta chains from one sample in a study of T cell responses to AZD1222 COVID-19 vaccine. Sequenced by immunoSEQ multiplex PCR; TCRdb stores in-frame clones only, minus some. The sample contains tens of thousands of clones, approximately 84% of which appear only once. The input for sequencing was peripheral blood, taken on day 0 of AZD1222 vaccination. All receptors derive from an adult in good health. CDR3s include the opening cysteine and the closing phenylalanine or tryptophan. The D gene is left open where the match is weak. Size is omitted from some rows. Given values are once, few, many or a class for expanded clones.

D	size	V	length	J	CDR3	DNA
.	.	TRBV4-3	14	TRBJ2-7	CASSLEDSSYEQYF	TGCGCCAGCAGCCTAGAGGACAGTTCCTACGAGCAGTACTTC
.	once	TRBV11-2	15	TRBJ2-7	CASSSTGEGGYEQYF	TGTGCCAGCAGCTCAACGGGGGAGGGGGGTTACGAGCAGTACTTC
TRBD1	.	TRBV12-3/TRBV12-4	13	TRBJ2-7	CASKGTGSYEQYF	TGTGCCAGCAAAGGGACAGGGAGTTACGAGCAGTACTTC
.	.	TRBV5-1	14	TRBJ2-3	CASSPLPSTDTQYF	TGCGCCAGCAGCCCGCTCCCTAGCACAGATACGCAGTATTTT
.	.	TRBV7-2	13	TRBJ1-3	CASSQQGRNTIYF	TGTGCCAGCAGCCAACAGGGTAGAAACACCATATATTTT
.	.	TRBV28	13	TRBJ1-5	CASSQDRRQPQHF	TGTGCCAGCAGCCAAGACAGGAGGCAGCCCCAGCATTTT
TRBD1	.	TRBV6-5	15	TRBJ2-7	CASSSPGQPPGEQYF	TGTGCCAGCAGCTCTCCGGGACAGCCTCCAGGCGAGCAGTACTTC
TRBD2	.	TRBV27	16	TRBJ2-1	CASTEVGRARENEQFF	TGTGCCAGCACCGAGGTCGGGAGGGCAAGGGAAAATGAGCAGTTCTTC
.	.	TRBV13	14	TRBJ1-1	CASGVGEGYTEAFF	TGTGCCAGCGGAGTAGGCGAGGGGTACACTGAAGCTTTCTTT
.	.	TRBV3-1/TRBV3-2	13	TRBJ1-5	CASSQFSNQPQHF	TGTGCCAGCAGCCAATTTTCAAATCAGCCCCAGCATTTT
.	.	TRBV9	17	TRBJ2-1	CASSVTLRGEGYNEQFF	TGTGCCAGCAGCGTAACCCTCCGAGGGGAAGGGTACAATGAGCAGTTCTTC
TRBD1	once	TRBV13	14	TRBJ2-7	CASSSRDRTREQYF	TGTGCCAGCAGCTCCCGGGACAGGACTCGCGAGCAGTACTTC
.	.	TRBV3-1/TRBV3-2	13	TRBJ1-2	CASSQDRNYGYTF	TGTGCCAGCAGCCAAGACAGGAACTATGGCTACACCTTC
.	.	TRBV5-4	16	TRBJ1-3	CASSLDGTGSGNTIYF	TGTGCCAGCAGCTTGGACGGCACCGGCTCTGGAAACACCATATATTTT
.	.	TRBV6-1	14	TRBJ1-2	CASSEGGRLYGYTF	TGTGCCAGCAGTGAAGGGGGGCGACTCTATGGCTACACCTTC
.	.	TRBV7-3	14	TRBJ1-2	CASSSSGTDYGYTF	TGTGCCAGCAGCTCCTCCGGGACGGACTATGGCTACACCTTC
.	.	TRBV6-2/TRBV6-3	17	TRBJ1-1	CASSPPRALTGNTEAFF	TGTGCCAGCAGTCCACCCCGCGCTTTGACAGGTAACACTGAAGCTTTCTTT
.	few	TRBV5-1	14	TRBJ1-4	CASSVRTANEKLFF	TGCGCCAGCAGCGTAAGGACAGCTAATGAAAAACTGTTTTTT
TRBD1	.	TRBV6-1	13	TRBJ1-1	CASSDPGQGRAFF	TGTGCCAGCAGTGACCCCGGACAGGGTCGAGCTTTCTTT
.	.	TRBV19	15	TRBJ2-3	CASSIDGAPPDTQYF	TGTGCCAGTAGTATAGATGGGGCTCCCCCAGATACGCAGTATTTT
TRBD1	.	TRBV2	14	TRBJ1-5	CASSNDRVGQPQHF	TGTGCCAGCAGCAACGACAGGGTAGGACAGCCCCAGCATTTT
TRBD1	.	TRBV20-1	11	TRBJ1-1	CSAHRGTEAFF	TGCAGTGCTCACAGGGGCACTGAAGCTTTCTTT
.	once	TRBV12-3/TRBV12-4	13	TRBJ2-3	CASKSAGTDTQYF	TGTGCCAGCAAGAGCGCCGGCACAGATACGCAGTATTTT
.	.	TRBV7-2	13	TRBJ1-1	CASSLDANTEAFF	TGTGCCAGCAGCTTAGACGCGAACACTGAAGCTTTCTTT
.	.	TRBV27	15	TRBJ2-7	CASSLDPGGLHEQYF	TGTGCCAGCAGTTTGGACCCTGGGGGATTGCACGAGCAGTACTTC
TRBD1	.	TRBV15	16	TRBJ1-5	CATSKPTGSETQPQHF	TGTGCCACCAGCAAACCGACAGGGTCTGAGACTCAGCCCCAGCATTTT
.	.	TRBV7-9	18	TRBJ2-1	CASSFISSSRGEYNEQFF	TGTGCCAGCAGCTTTATCAGTTCTAGCAGGGGGGAATACAATGAGCAGTTCTTC
.	.	TRBV18	15	TRBJ2-7	CASSPPTGSAYEQYF	TGTGCCAGCTCACCACCGACAGGTAGCGCCTACGAGCAGTACTTC
TRBD2	.	TRBV12-3/TRBV12-4	11	TRBJ2-1	CASGLAGGQFF	TGTGCCAGCGGACTAGCGGGAGGGCAGTTCTTC